The rows below give T cell receptor beta chains drawn from one sample of a study of T cell responses to AZD1222 COVID-19 vaccine. The method was immunoSEQ multiplex PCR; TCRdb's version includes in-frame clones alone and lacks a portion of them. Here the sample spans about 140,000 clones, about 90% being singletons. Sample: peripheral blood, taken on day 0 of AZD1222 vaccination. The receptors shown here come from an adult in good health. Both conserved end residues are part of each CDR3. Fields, in order: V gene, J gene, clone size, D gene, CDR3 DNA, CDR3 protein. A D gene is named only where the DNA matches it firmly. Only part of the rows carry a size: once, few, many, or a class if the clone is expanded.

>TRBV6-1|TRBJ1-4|-|TRBD1
TGTGCCAGCAGTGACCCGACAGGGTGGAGTGAAAAACTGTTTTTT
CASSDPTGWSEKLFF
>TRBV27|TRBJ1-2|-|TRBD1
TGTGCCAGCAGTTTAGACAGGGGAGGAGGCTACACCTTC
CASSLDRGGGYTF
>TRBV30|TRBJ1-6|-|-
TGTGCCTGGAGGGCAGGGGTCGGGTCACCCCTCCACTTT
CAWRAGVGSPLHF
>TRBV6-5|TRBJ1-1|-|-
TGTGCCAGCAGGCCCCCAGGGGTTCCTGAAGCTTTCTTT
CASRPPGVPEAFF
>TRBV24-1|TRBJ1-5|once|TRBD1
TGTGCCACCAGTGACCCGGGACAGGGAAATCAGCCCCAGCATTTT
CATSDPGQGNQPQHF
>TRBV9|TRBJ1-1|-|TRBD1
TGTGCCAGCAGCGCCTCCGGGACATCCAGGGGGGGGACTGAAGCTTTCTTT
CASSASGTSRGGTEAFF
>TRBV7-2|TRBJ2-3|-|-
TGTGCCAGCAGCTTAGGAGGGGGATTCGGCACAGATACGCAGTATTTT
CASSLGGGFGTDTQYF
>TRBV5-1|TRBJ1-1|-|-
TGCGCCAGCAGCTTGAAGGCGAACACTGAAGCTTTCTTT
CASSLKANTEAFF
>TRBV28|TRBJ2-5|-|-
TGTGCCAGCAGTTTAATTTCAGGCGGGACCCAGTACTTC
CASSLISGGTQYF
>TRBV5-1|TRBJ1-1|-|-
TGCGCCAGCAGCTTGGTGACGGGGGGATCTGAAGCTTTCTTT
CASSLVTGGSEAFF
>TRBV14|TRBJ1-6|-|-
TGTGCCAGCAGCCAAGGAGTCTATAATTCACCCCTCCACTTT
CASSQGVYNSPLHF
>TRBV28|TRBJ2-1|-|TRBD2
TGTGCCAGCAGTGAAGGGGAGGGATTATCCTACAATGAGCAGTTCTTC
CASSEGEGLSYNEQFF
>TRBV14|TRBJ1-2|-|-
TGTGCCAGCAGCGACAGGACTCCAAGGGATGGCTACACCTTC
CASSDRTPRDGYTF
>TRBV4-3|TRBJ2-5|-|TRBD2
TGCGCCAGCAGCCAAGACCCAGCGGGGAGTCAAGAGACCCAGTACTTC
CASSQDPAGSQETQYF
>TRBV18|TRBJ1-1|-|-
TGTGCCAGCTCACCTGACGGGACTGAAGCTTTCTTT
CASSPDGTEAFF
>TRBV9|TRBJ1-1|-|-
TGTGCCAGCACAACTAGCTCAGATATGAACACTGAAGCTTTCTTT
CASTTSSDMNTEAFF
>TRBV7-2|TRBJ1-2|-|-
TGTGCCAGCAGCTTGACTGACGGAGTAAGATATGGCTACACCTTC
CASSLTDGVRYGYTF
>TRBV11-1|TRBJ2-2|-|-
TGTGCCAGCAGCTTACGTTCACGGGGCCCCACCGGGGAGCTGTTTTTT
CASSLRSRGPTGELFF
>TRBV3-1/TRBV3-2|TRBJ1-1|-|-
TGTGCCAGCAGCTCAACGGCGGGGATTAGAACTGAAGCTTTCTTT
CASSSTAGIRTEAFF
>TRBV14|TRBJ2-2|-|-
TGTGCCAGCAGTCAAGCCGGGGGGAACACCGGGGAGCTGTTTTTT
CASSQAGGNTGELFF
>TRBV10-3|TRBJ1-4|-|-
TGTGCCATCAGGGGGACGGGGGCTAATGAAAAACTGTTTTTT
CAIRGTGANEKLFF
>TRBV7-8|TRBJ1-1|-|TRBD1
TGTGCCAGCAGCCCCCACCGACAGGGGCTTGAAGCTTTCTTT
CASSPHRQGLEAFF
>TRBV19|TRBJ1-2|-|-
TGTGCCAGTAGTGTTGTGGGTGGGGACACCTATGGCTACACCTTC
CASSVVGGDTYGYTF
>TRBV15|TRBJ1-1|-|TRBD1
TGTGCCACCAGCCCCCGGGACAGCGTTTTGAACACTGAAGCTTTCTTT
CATSPRDSVLNTEAFF
>TRBV30|TRBJ2-7|once|-
TGTGCCTGGAGTGGGGTCGGGGGGCGAACCTCCTACGAGCAGTACTTC
CAWSGVGGRTSYEQYF
>TRBV28|TRBJ1-2|-|TRBD1
TGTGCCAGCAGTTTACCGGGACAGGGGGGGGCCTATGGCTACACCTTC
CASSLPGQGGAYGYTF
>TRBV27|TRBJ1-5|-|-
TGTGCCAGCAGTAAAAGGGGAGGGCAGCCCCAGCATTTT
CASSKRGGQPQHF
>TRBV7-9|TRBJ1-6|-|-
TGTGCCAGCACCTTAGTGGGCAGGGAAAACGCGGACTCACCCCTCCACTTT
CASTLVGRENADSPLHF
>TRBV6-2/TRBV6-3|TRBJ1-5|-|-
TGTGCCAGCAGTTCTGAATATAGCAATCAGCCCCAGCATTTT
CASSSEYSNQPQHF
>TRBV18|TRBJ2-7|-|-
TGTGCCAGCTCACCACTAGGGGGAAGCTCCTACGAGCAGTACTTC
CASSPLGGSSYEQYF
>TRBV5-1|TRBJ1-6|once|-
TGCGCCAGCAGGAAAGGTCTTGGGAGAGATTCACCCCTCCACTTT
CASRKGLGRDSPLHF
>TRBV5-4|TRBJ1-1|few|-
TGTGCCAGCAGCTTACAACGACAGAACACTGAAGCTTTCTTT
CASSLQRQNTEAFF
>TRBV18|TRBJ2-5|-|-
TGTGCCAGCTCACCACCGAATCAGGGCGGGGAGACCCAGTACTTC
CASSPPNQGGETQYF
>TRBV6-5|TRBJ2-7|-|-
TGTGCCAGCAGTTACTTAGTACAGGGCTACGAGCAGTACTTC
CASSYLVQGYEQYF
>TRBV4-3|TRBJ1-5|-|-
TGCGCCAGCAGCCAAGATCGGGTTGGCGTCGGCCAGCCCCAGCATTTT
CASSQDRVGVGQPQHF
>TRBV5-6|TRBJ1-2|-|-
TGTGCCAGCAGCTTGGTTAATTGGGGCCGGGGCTACACCTTC
CASSLVNWGRGYTF
>TRBV2|TRBJ2-3|-|-
TGTGCCACTAGGGGTACGGGTACGCAGTATTTT
CATRGTGTQYF
>TRBV7-9|TRBJ1-4|-|-
TGTGCCAGCAGCTTCCGAGGGGTGGGTGAAAAACTGTTTTTT
CASSFRGVGEKLFF
>TRBV18|TRBJ1-4|-|TRBD1
TGTGCCAGCTCACCTTCAGGGGGCGAGAATGAAAAACTGTTTTTT
CASSPSGGENEKLFF
>TRBV28|TRBJ2-7|-|TRBD1
TGTGCCAGCAGTTTTGTACAGGGGGACTACGAGCAGTACTTC
CASSFVQGDYEQYF
>TRBV9|TRBJ1-2|-|TRBD1
TGTGCCAGCAGCGTAGCTAAAATTTCGAGAGAGGGGGCGCGAGGCTATGGCTACACCTTC
CASSVAKISREGARGYGYTF
>TRBV2|TRBJ1-2|-|TRBD1
TGTGCCAGCAGTGGACAGGGAGTACAGCGCTATGGCTACACCTTC
CASSGQGVQRYGYTF
>TRBV27|TRBJ1-4|-|TRBD1
TGTGCCAGCAGTTTAATCCAGGGGGCTGGTGAAAAACTGTTTTTT
CASSLIQGAGEKLFF
>TRBV6-6|TRBJ2-1|-|-
TGTGCCAGCAGCAGGACTGTCGAGATGGAGCAGTTCTTC
CASSRTVEMEQFF
>TRBV5-6|TRBJ2-7|-|-
TGTGCCAGCAGCTTCCTAGGTCAAGGGTACTCCTACGAGCAGTACTTC
CASSFLGQGYSYEQYF
>TRBV6-1|TRBJ2-5|-|TRBD2
TGTGCCAGCAGTGAAGCGGGGACTAGCGGAGGCGGGACCCAGTACTTC
CASSEAGTSGGGTQYF
>TRBV5-1|TRBJ1-1|-|-
TGCGCCAGCAGCTTAAGCCCTAAGGTGTCCACTGAAGCTTTCTTT
CASSLSPKVSTEAFF
>TRBV5-8|TRBJ2-7|-|-
TGTGCCAGCAGCTTACTCGACAGCTCCTACGAGCAGTACTTC
CASSLLDSSYEQYF
>TRBV27|TRBJ2-1|-|-
TGTGCCAGCAGTTTAGGGCGGGGCGACAATGAGCAGTTCTTC
CASSLGRGDNEQFF
>TRBV3-1/TRBV3-2|TRBJ1-1|-|TRBD1
TGTGCCAGCAGCCAAGGTCAAACAGGGGTGGGCACTGAAGCTTTCTTT
CASSQGQTGVGTEAFF
>TRBV5-1|TRBJ1-1|-|TRBD1
TGCGCCAGCAGCTTTACCGGGACAGGGATCCCTGAAGCTTTCTTT
CASSFTGTGIPEAFF
>TRBV6-5|TRBJ1-6|-|-
TGTGCCAGCACCCTATCCCCGGACCTCGGTTCACCCCTCCACTTT
CASTLSPDLGSPLHF
>TRBV15|TRBJ1-4|-|-
TGTGCCACCAGCAGAGGCCCCGGTGAAAAACTGTTTTTT
CATSRGPGEKLFF
>TRBV2|TRBJ1-2|-|TRBD1
TGTGCCAGCAGTGAAATCGGAGGGGGCGGCTACACCTTC
CASSEIGGGGYTF